The 28 T cell receptor beta chains listed next were all sequenced from one sample in a study of OX40 agonist ivuxolimab in advanced cancers. Only in-frame clones appear in the TCRdb table, and some are missing; sequencing was by immunoSEQ multiplex PCR. The sample yields 50,000 or so clones, around four fifths seen once. The specimen comprised CD4+ or CD8+ T cells sorted from blood, sampled in a trial of the OX40 agonist ivuxolimab. The receptors come from an adult with an advanced solid tumor such as melanoma, head and neck, liver or kidney cancer.

V usage is TRBV2 and J usage is TRBJ1-1; D perhaps matches TRBD1 (5 bases). The V gene lost 6 bases and the J gene lost 4 bases, with 15 bases spanning the gap. The CDR3 sequence is 14 residues long. Per germline, CDR1 SNHLY and CDR2 FYNNEI. The CDR3 spells CASSPLWGSTEAFF. The CDR3 DNA reads as TGTGCCAGCAGCCCCCTATGGGGCTCCACTGAAGCTTTCTTT. Full variable domain (outside the CDR3, taken from reference TRBV2 and TRBJ1-1): EPEVTQTPSHQVTQMGQEVILRCVPISNHLYFYWYRQILGQKVEFLVSFYNNEISEKSEIFDDQFSVERPDGSNFTLKIRSTKLEDSAMYFCASSPLWGSTEAFFGQGTRLTVV.

The rearrangement uses TRBV7-2 and TRBJ2-5; D perhaps matches TRBD2 (6 bases). The CDR3 extends over 14 amino acids. CDR1 is SGHTA, CDR2 FQGNSA, per germline. V was shortened by 5 bases and J by 6 bases, with 16 bases between the two germline ends. The CDR3 bases are TGTGCCAGCAGCCGAGAGACTAGTTCGCAGACCCAGTACTTC. It is translated as CASSRETSSQTQYF.

As DNA, the CDR3 is TGTGCCAGCAGCCAAGAAGCGTGGGGGTACAATGAGCAGTTCTTC. It yields the protein CASSQEAWGYNEQFF. The chain joins TRBV4-2 to TRBJ2-1; D is possibly TRBD1 or TRBD2 (5 bases each). The V end lost 0 bases, the J end lost 4 bases, and 10 bases lay between the germline ends. The length of the CDR3 is 15 residues. In germline, CDR1 is LGHNA, CDR2 YNFKEQ.

The chain uses TRBV2 and TRBJ2-1, with D tentatively TRBD1 (5 bases). Trimming left V 7 bases short and J 0 bases short, with 13 bases between. The CDR3 runs 15 residues. The V gene's germline CDR1 is SNHLY and CDR2 FYNNEI. Here the CDR3 DNA reads TGTGCCAGCACCCCCTCTGACAGCTCCTACAATGAGCAGTTCTTC. Translation gives CASTPSDSSYNEQFF.

The gene calls are TRBV11-2 and TRBJ2-1, with D uncertain. CDR1 and CDR2 from the germline V gene are SGHAT and FQNNGV. This CDR3 is 11 amino acids long. The ends were cut back, 6 bases at V and 6 bases at J, with 6 bases in the middle. CDR3 protein: CASRGANEQFF. CDR3 coding DNA: TGTGCCAGCAGGGGCGCCAATGAGCAGTTCTTC.

This chain joins TRBV28 and TRBJ2-7, with a possible D match to TRBD1 (7 bases). The CDR3 consists of 14 residues. Germline assignment: CDR1 MDHEN and CDR2 SYDVKM. V lost 6 bases to trimming and J lost 4 bases, with 16 bases between them. CDR3 coding DNA: TGTGCCAGCAGCTTGGGGCAGGGGGGATACGAGCAGTACTTC. This codes for CASSLGQGGYEQYF. Drawing the rest from reference TRBV28 and TRBJ2-7, the complete variable domain is DVKVTQSSRYLVKRTGEKVFLECVQDMDHENMFWYRQDPGLGLRLIYFSYDVKMKEKGDIPEGYSVSREKKERFSLILESASTNQTSMYLCASSLGQGGYEQYFGPGTRLTVT.

V is TRBV18 and J is TRBJ2-2; D ambiguous. The length of the CDR3 is 13 residues. V was pared by 3 bases and J by 1 base, with 3 bases between. CDR1 and CDR2 (germline): KGHSH, LQKENI. This chain's CDR3 is CASSPLNTGELFF. The CDR3 DNA follows: TGTGCCAGCTCACCCCTGAACACCGGGGAGCTGTTTTTT.

This chain uses TRBV30 with TRBJ1-5, with D possibly matching TRBD1 (6 bases). The CDR3 is made up of 13 amino acids. With 2 bases removed from V and 7 bases from J, the gap between germline ends came to 12 bases. Germline V gene lookup returns CDR1 GTSNPN and CDR2 SVGIG (reference sequence). The CDR3 DNA reads TGTGCCTGGAGTCTCGGGGGCTCACAGCCCCAGCATTTT. It translates to CAWSLGGSQPQHF.

CDR3 sequence (DNA): TGTGCCAGCAGCTCCACAGGGTTCAATGAGCAGTTCTTC. Its protein product is CASSSTGFNEQFF. This chain links TRBV7-3 with TRBJ2-1, with a tentative D call TRBD1 (6 bases). The V gene lost 4 bases and the J gene lost 6 bases, with 10 bases spanning the gap. This CDR3 region has 13 residues. Germline V gene lookup returns CDR1 SGHTA and CDR2 FQGTGA.

This chain uses TRBV7-2 with TRBJ1-6, with D unclear. The CDR3 spans 14 residues. Germline CDR1 and CDR2: SGHTA and FQGNSA. Trimming left V 5 bases short and J 6 bases short, with 11 bases between. The CDR3: CASSGRRSNSPLHF. CDR3 DNA: TGTGCCAGCAGCGGGCGACGGAGTAATTCACCCCTCCACTTT.

This clone was found once. The rearrangement uses TRBV7-6 and TRBJ2-7; unclear D gene. Looked up from germline, CDR1 is SGHVS and CDR2 is FNYEAQ. The germline V and J ends were trimmed by 3 bases and 7 bases, with 16 bases remaining between them. There are 14 residues in the CDR3. The CDR3 region has the DNA TGTGCCAGCAGCTTGCTCGGTCGGGTGCGGGAGCAGTACGTC. Translation gives CASSLLGRVREQYV.

This chain joins TRBV5-6 and TRBJ1-2; TRBD1 aligns across 10 bases. The germline V gene has CDR1 SGHDT and CDR2 YYEEEE. The J segment lost 8 bases and the V segment lost 3 bases, leaving 16 bases of the junction unmatched. This CDR3 spans 17 amino acids. The CDR3 region is CASSSIYGQGVLKGYTF. The DNA of the CDR3 is TGTGCCAGCAGCTCGATTTACGGACAGGGGGTCTTGAAAGGCTACACCTTC.

The J gene is TRBJ2-5, the V gene TRBV6-6, with D possibly matching TRBD2 (5 bases). The germline V gene encodes CDR1 MNHNY and CDR2 SVGAGI (reference sequence). V was trimmed by 0 bases and J by 5 bases, leaving 10 bases between them. This CDR3 has 14 amino acids. In DNA form, the CDR3 reads TGTGCCAGCAGTTACTCCTCGGGGTGGGAGACCCAGTACTTC. Encoded protein: CASSYSSGWETQYF.

The chain employs TRBV2 and TRBJ1-4; no clear D gene. With 8 bases removed from V and 4 bases from J, the gap between germline ends came to 11 bases. This CDR3 is 13 amino acids long. Germline V gene lookup returns CDR1 SNHLY and CDR2 FYNNEI. The CDR3 region has the DNA TGTGCCAGCCGCGGACTGTTTAATGAAAAACTGTTTTTT. Translated, it gives CASRGLFNEKLFF.

The chain has TRBV5-6 and TRBJ1-1; TRBD1 matches at 10 bases. From germline, CDR1 is SGHDT and CDR2 YYEEEE. V shed 1 base, J shed 4 bases, and the junction held 10 bases outside the gene matches. The CDR3 length is 17 residues. The DNA for the CDR3 is TGTGCCAGCAGCTTGCCGCTAGGACAGGGGGTAATCACTGAAGCTTTCTTT. Protein sequence: CASSLPLGQGVITEAFF.

The rearrangement joins TRBV7-9 to TRBJ1-4, with D maybe TRBD1 (5 bases). This CDR3 region has 16 residues. V dropped 2 bases and J dropped 0 bases, with 10 bases sitting between them. In germline, CDR1 is SEHNR, CDR2 FQNEAQ (reference sequence). This CDR3 reads CASSLTGGATNEKLFF. DNA of the CDR3: TGTGCCAGCAGCTTAACCGGGGGAGCAACTAATGAAAAACTGTTTTTT.

V gene TRBV28 combines with J gene TRBJ2-5, with D tentatively TRBD1 (6 bases). The J call is in doubt because the DNA end fits TRBJ2-7 better. Germline V CDR1 and CDR2: MDHEN, SYDVKM. The CDR3 has 15 residues. CDR3 sequence: CASSSYRERTYEQYF. The CDR3 DNA is TGTGCCAGCAGTTCGTACAGGGAGAGGACCTACGAGCAGTACTTC.

V usage is TRBV18 and J usage is TRBJ1-2; D possibly corresponds to TRBD1 (6 bases). Deletions cut 6 bases from V and 4 bases from J, with 12 bases between. This CDR3 spans 13 amino acids. Germline V gene data show CDR1 as KGHSH and CDR2 as LQKENI. This chain's CDR3 is CASSRTDGYGYTF. The CDR3 DNA reads TGTGCCAGCTCGCGGACAGATGGCTATGGCTACACCTTC. The complete variable domain, with remaining parts taken from reference TRBV18 and TRBJ1-2, reads NAGVMQNPRHLVRRRGQEARLRCSPMKGHSHVYWYRQLPEEGLKFMVYLQKENIIDESGMPKERFSAEFPKEGPSILRIQQVVRGDSAAYFCASSRTDGYGYTFGSGTRLTVV.

J is TRBJ1-2 and V is TRBV2, with 12 bases fitting TRBD1. V trimming: 5 bases; J trimming: 10 bases; junction bases outside the gene matches: 11. The CDR3 contains 15 residues. The V gene's germline CDR1 is SNHLY and CDR2 FYNNEI. In nucleotides, the CDR3 is TGTGCCAGCAGTCTTCCGGGACAGGGGGCGCATGACTACACCTTC. It codes for CASSLPGQGAHDYTF.

This sequence joins TRBV21-1 and TRBJ2-7; the table calls TRBD1, which could not be checked here. TRBV21-1 is labeled a pseudogene. The CDR3 sequence is 13 residues long. Here the CDR3 reads CASSKVSAGVIYV. The CDR3 nucleotides read TGTGCCAGCAGCAAAGTTAGTGCAGGGGTTATTTACGTC.

The chain employs TRBV21-1 and TRBJ1-3. TRBV21-1 is given as a pseudogene. This CDR3 contains 16 residues. The CDR3: CASAFLTRASGNTIYF. Written as DNA, the CDR3 is TGTGCCAGCGCGTTCCTAACGCGGGCCTCTGGAAACACCATATATTTT.

This chain connects TRBV11-3 to TRBJ2-7; D remains unclear. This CDR3 spans 13 amino acids. V was shortened by 4 bases and J by 4 bases, with 11 bases between the two germline ends. Germline loops: CDR1 SGHNT, CDR2 YENEEA. The CDR3, as DNA: TGTGCCAGCAGCTCGATAATCCAATACGAGCAGTACTTC. Protein sequence: CASSSIIQYEQYF.

The chain is built from TRBV23-1 and TRBJ1-1, with no clear D. TRBV23-1 is an ORF; its function is uncertain. Trimming took off 7 bases at V and 0 bases at J, with 6 bases between the two ends. This CDR3 region has 12 residues. The CDR3 nucleotides read TGCGCCAGCACAACAGTGAACACTGAAGCTTTCTTT. Translated, it gives CASTTVNTEAFF.

This clone was seen a handful of times. This chain joins TRBV7-3 and TRBJ2-2; 8 bases are a match to TRBD1. The CDR3 is 15 residues long. V shed 5 bases, J shed 5 bases, and the junction held 7 bases outside the gene matches. Germline assignment: CDR1 SGHTA and CDR2 FQGTGA. The CDR3 nucleotides read TGTGCCAGCAGCGGACAGGGTCTGGGAACCGGGGAGCTGTTTTTT. It is translated as CASSGQGLGTGELFF.

The chain is built from TRBV30 and TRBJ2-2, with 9 nucleotides matching TRBD1. V lost 5 bases, J lost 5 bases, and 12 bases stayed unmatched. The CDR3 has 16 amino acids. Germline loops: CDR1 GTSNPN, CDR2 SVGIG (reference sequence). CDR3 in amino acids: CAWRVPGQGLTGELFF. The DNA for the CDR3 is TGTGCCTGGCGCGTCCCGGGACAGGGCCTGACCGGGGAGCTGTTTTTT.

V usage is TRBV7-3 and J usage is TRBJ2-2; possible D gene TRBD1, 5 bases. Germline-derived CDR1 and CDR2 are SGHTA and FQGTGA. The CDR3 covers 14 residues. Trimming took off 4 bases at V and 3 bases at J, with 9 bases between the two ends. CDR3 in amino acids: CASSSRAHTGELFF. CDR3 nucleotide sequence: TGTGCCAGCAGCTCCAGGGCACACACCGGGGAGCTGTTTTTT.

The V and J genes are TRBV7-9 and TRBJ1-6; D is perhaps TRBD1 (6 bases). The germline CDR1 and CDR2 sequences are SEHNR and FQNEAQ (reference sequence). This CDR3 comprises 17 residues. V lost 1 base and J lost 7, with 17 bases in between. The CDR3 nucleotides read TGTGCCAGCAGCTTAGGCCATCTCGGGACACCGAATTCACCCCTCCACTTT. It specifies CASSLGHLGTPNSPLHF.

The chain links TRBV5-4 to TRBJ2-3; TRBD2 agrees at 12 bases. CDR3 length: 20 amino acids. Germline V gene sequence: CDR1 SGHNT, CDR2 YYREEE (reference sequence). The ends lost 4 bases at V and 1 base at J; junction bases unmatched: 16. The CDR3 DNA is TGTGCCAGCAGCGGGGTACCGGGACTAGCGGGCCCCGGGGGCACAGATACGCAGTATTTT. Its protein product is CASSGVPGLAGPGGTDTQYF.